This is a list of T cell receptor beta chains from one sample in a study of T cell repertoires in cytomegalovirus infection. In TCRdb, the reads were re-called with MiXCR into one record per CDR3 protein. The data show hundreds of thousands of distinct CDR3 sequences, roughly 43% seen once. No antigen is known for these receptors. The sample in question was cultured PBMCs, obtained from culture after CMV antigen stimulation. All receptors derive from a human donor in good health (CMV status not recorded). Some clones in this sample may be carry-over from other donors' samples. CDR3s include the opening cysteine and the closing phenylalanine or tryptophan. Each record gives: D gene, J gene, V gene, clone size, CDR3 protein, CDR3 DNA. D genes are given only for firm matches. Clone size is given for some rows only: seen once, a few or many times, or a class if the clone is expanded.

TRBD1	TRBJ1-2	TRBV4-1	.	CASSQDRSGGAEGYGYTF	TGCGCCAGCAGCCAAGATCGGTCAGGGGGCGCCGAAGGCTATGGCTACACCTTC
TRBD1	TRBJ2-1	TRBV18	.	CASSLRPTGDNSYNEQFF	TGTGCCAGCTCCCTGCGACCGACAGGGGACAACTCCTACAATGAGCAGTTCTTC
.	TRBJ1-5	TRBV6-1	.	CASTTSHSNQPQHF	TGTGCCAGCACCACCAGCCATAGCAATCAGCCCCAGCATTTT
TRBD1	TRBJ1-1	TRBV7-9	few	CASSLLDRDSEAFF	TGTGCCAGCAGCTTACTGGACAGGGATTCTGAAGCTTTCTTT
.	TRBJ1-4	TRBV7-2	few	CASSFGQRPNEKLFF	TGTGCCAGCAGCTTCGGTCAGCGGCCCAATGAAAAACTGTTTTTT
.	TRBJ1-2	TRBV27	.	CASSFYPTSRVDGYTF	TGTGCCAGCAGTTTCTACCCCACATCCAGGGTGGATGGCTACACCTTC
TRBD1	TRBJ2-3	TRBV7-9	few	CASRWGQGSTDTQYF	TGTGCCAGCAGATGGGGACAGGGATCCACAGATACGCAGTATTTT
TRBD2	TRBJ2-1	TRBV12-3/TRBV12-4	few	CASSRSGGAGNEQFF	TGTGCCAGCAGTCGTAGCGGGGGGGCCGGGAATGAGCAGTTCTTC
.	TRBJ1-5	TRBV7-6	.	CASSLTRSQPQHF	TGTGCCAGCAGCTTAACTAGGAGTCAGCCCCAGCATTTT
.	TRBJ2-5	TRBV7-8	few	CASSPVLRAGGAQETQYF	TGTGCCAGCAGCCCAGTCTTACGGGCAGGGGGGGCACAAGAGACCCAGTACTTC
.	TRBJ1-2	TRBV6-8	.	CASSWDTGGGYTF	TGTGCCAGCAGTTGGGACACGGGTGGTGGCTACACCTTC
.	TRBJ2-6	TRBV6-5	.	CASIPQPSGANVLTF	TGTGCCAGCATCCCTCAACCCTCTGGGGCCAACGTCCTGACTTTC
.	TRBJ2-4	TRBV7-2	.	CASSLLGGGGAKNIQYF	TGTGCCAGCAGCTTGTTAGGAGGAGGGGGGGCCAAAAACATTCAGTACTTC
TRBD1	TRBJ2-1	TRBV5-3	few	CASSTRQGLYNEQFF	TGTGCCAGCAGCACCCGACAGGGGCTCTACAATGAGCAGTTCTTC
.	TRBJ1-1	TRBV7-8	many	CASSLRGTRGTEAFF	TGTGCCAGCAGCTTACGCGGGACCCGAGGGACTGAAGCTTTCTTT
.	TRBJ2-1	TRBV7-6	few	CASSLVTDWGEQFF	TGTGCCAGCAGCTTAGTGACCGATTGGGGTGAGCAGTTCTTC
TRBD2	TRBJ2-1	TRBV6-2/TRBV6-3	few	CASSYLGGRGNEQFF	TGTGCCAGCAGTTACTTGGGCGGGAGGGGCAATGAGCAGTTCTTC
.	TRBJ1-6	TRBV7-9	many	CASSLEGNSPLHF	TGTGCCAGCAGCTTAGAAGGAAATTCACCCCTCCACTTT
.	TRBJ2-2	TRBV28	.	CASRSRWSGELFF	TGTGCCAGCAGAAGCCGGTGGTCCGGGGAGCTGTTTTTT
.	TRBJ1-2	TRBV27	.	CASSLSNSFYGYTF	TGTGCCAGCAGTTTATCGAACAGCTTCTATGGCTACACCTTC
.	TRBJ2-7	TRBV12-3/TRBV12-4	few	CASSLGVRGSYEQYF	TGTGCCAGCAGTTTAGGGGTCAGGGGATCCTACGAGCAGTACTTC
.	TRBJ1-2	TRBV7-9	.	CASTLPGRYVAGGYTF	TGTGCCAGCACCCTTCCCGGGAGATACGTCGCGGGTGGCTACACCTTC
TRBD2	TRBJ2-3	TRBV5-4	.	CASSLALAGAGDTQYF	TGTGCCAGCAGCTTGGCCCTAGCGGGAGCGGGAGATACGCAGTATTTT
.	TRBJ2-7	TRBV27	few	CASSLSGFDEQYF	TGTGCCAGCAGTTTATCAGGGTTCGACGAGCAGTACTTC
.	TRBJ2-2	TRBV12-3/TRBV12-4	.	CASGGGPPNTGELFF	TGTGCCAGCGGGGGGGGCCCTCCGAACACCGGGGAGCTGTTTTTT
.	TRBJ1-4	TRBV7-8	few	CASSVRGFGVEKLFF	TGTGCCAGCAGCGTCCGGGGATTCGGGGTCGAAAAACTGTTTTTT
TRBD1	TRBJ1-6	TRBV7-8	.	CASSSKGDSSYNSPLHF	TGTGCCAGCAGCTCCAAAGGGGACAGCTCCTATAATTCACCCCTCCACTTT
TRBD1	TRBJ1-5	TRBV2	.	CASNIGTDLGQPQHF	TGTGCCAGCAATATAGGGACAGACCTTGGGCAGCCCCAGCATTTT
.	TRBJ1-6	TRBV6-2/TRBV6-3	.	CASSSRESFFLISPLHF	TGTGCCAGCAGCTCCAGGGAAAGTTTTTTCCTGATCTCACCCCTCCACTTT
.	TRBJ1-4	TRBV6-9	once	CASSSRRRDALEKLFF	TGTGCCAGCAGTTCTCGGCGGCGGGATGCGCTTGAAAAACTGTTTTTT
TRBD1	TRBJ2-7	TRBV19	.	CASSNSPSGTGTYEQYF	TGTGCCAGTAGTAACTCCCCATCCGGGACAGGAACCTACGAGCAGTACTTC
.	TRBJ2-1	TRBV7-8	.	CASSPTGTKYNEQFF	TGTGCCAGCAGCCCCACCGGGACAAAATACAATGAGCAGTTCTTC
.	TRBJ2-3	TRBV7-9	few	CASSLADGGPTDTQYF	TGTGCCAGCAGCTTAGCGGATGGCGGTCCGACAGATACGCAGTATTTT
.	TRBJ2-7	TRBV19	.	CASSLKGQSISSYEQYF	TGTGCCAGTAGTCTAAAGGGACAATCGATCAGCTCCTACGAGCAGTACTTC
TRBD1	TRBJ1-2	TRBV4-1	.	CASSQDRFKGTGSWNYGYTF	TGCGCCAGCAGCCAAGACCGATTTAAGGGGACAGGGTCATGGAACTATGGCTACACCTTC
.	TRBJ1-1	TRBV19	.	CASSDTPPTRLNTEAFF	TGTGCCAGTAGTGATACCCCCCCGACAAGATTGAACACTGAAGCTTTCTTT
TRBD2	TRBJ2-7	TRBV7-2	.	CASSLFRLAGEQYF	TGTGCCAGCAGCTTGTTCCGGCTAGCGGGCGAGCAGTACTTC
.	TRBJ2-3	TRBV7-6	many	CASSPNGMTQYF	TGTGCCAGCAGCCCGAATGGGATGACGCAGTATTTT
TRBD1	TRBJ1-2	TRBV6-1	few	CASSPGTGGFGYTF	TGTGCCAGCAGTCCAGGGACAGGGGGCTTTGGCTACACCTTC
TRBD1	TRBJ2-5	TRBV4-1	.	CASSVGQGRETQYF	TGCGCCAGCAGCGTCGGACAGGGTCGAGAGACCCAGTACTTC
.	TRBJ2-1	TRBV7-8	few	CASNSGTYTYNEQFF	TGTGCCAGCAACTCCGGGACATATACCTACAATGAGCAGTTCTTC
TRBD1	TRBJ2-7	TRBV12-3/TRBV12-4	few	CASSNRDRGQHEQYF	TGTGCCAGCAGTAACCGGGACAGGGGGCAACACGAGCAGTACTTC
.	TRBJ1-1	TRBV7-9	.	CASSVTGSTEAFF	TGTGCCAGCAGCGTTACAGGGAGCACTGAAGCTTTCTTT
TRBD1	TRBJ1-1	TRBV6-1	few	CASSTDRDSLNTEAFF	TGTGCCAGCAGTACAGACCGGGACAGCCTGAACACTGAAGCTTTCTTT
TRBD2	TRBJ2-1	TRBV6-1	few	CASILLARLGNEQFF	TGTGCCAGCATCCTACTAGCGCGGTTAGGAAATGAGCAGTTCTTC
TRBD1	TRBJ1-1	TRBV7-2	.	CASSSQQGYTEAFF	TGTGCCAGCAGCTCTCAACAGGGGTACACTGAAGCTTTCTTT
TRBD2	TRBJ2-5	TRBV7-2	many	CASSLTSGQETQYF	TGTGCCAGCAGCTTGACTAGCGGACAAGAGACCCAGTACTTC
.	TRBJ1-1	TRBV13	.	CASSMTGGRTEAFF	TGTGCCAGCAGCATGACAGGAGGACGGACTGAAGCTTTCTTT
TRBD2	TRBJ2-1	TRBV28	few	CASSLSLSPGLAFYNEQFF	TGTGCCAGCAGTTTATCCCTATCACCGGGACTAGCATTCTACAATGAGCAGTTCTTC
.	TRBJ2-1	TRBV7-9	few	CASSLDPAVDEQFF	TGTGCCAGCAGCTTAGACCCAGCGGTGGATGAGCAGTTCTTC
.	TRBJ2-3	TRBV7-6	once	CASSWTAATQYF	TGTGCCAGCAGCTGGACAGCGGCTACGCAGTATTTT